The rows below give T cell receptor beta chains drawn from one sample of a study of cytomegalovirus exposure and HLA in healthy donors. Libraries were prepared by immunoSEQ multiplex PCR; TCRdb keeps only in-frame clonotypes and omits some of them. The sample carries about 140,000 clones, roughly 92% recorded once. Sequencing was carried out using PBMCs. These receptors came from a man between 18 and 35 years old in good health and CMV-seronegative. CDR3s include the opening cysteine and the closing phenylalanine or tryptophan. Each record gives: clone size, V gene, D gene, J gene, CDR3 protein, CDR3 DNA. D genes are given only for firm matches. Rows may omit the clone size; those that give it use once, few, many or a size class.

>-|TRBV25-1|-|TRBJ2-5
CASSEYIGQRIVETQYF
TGTGCCAGCAGTGAATACATCGGACAGCGTATCGTAGAGACCCAGTACTTC
>-|TRBV6-5|-|TRBJ1-2
CASSYSWASTNYGYTF
TGTGCCAGCAGTTACTCTTGGGCCAGTACTAACTATGGCTACACCTTC
>-|TRBV7-6|-|TRBJ2-4
CASSLETGPFAIQYF
TGTGCCAGCAGCTTAGAGACAGGCCCATTCGCCATTCAGTACTTC
>-|TRBV13|-|TRBJ2-1
CASSLNHLRSSYNEQFF
TGTGCCAGCAGCTTAAACCACCTACGGTCCTCCTACAATGAGCAGTTCTTC
>-|TRBV7-2|TRBD1|TRBJ2-2
CASKQTGTTVELFF
TGTGCCAGCAAACAGACAGGGACGACGGTGGAGCTGTTTTTT
>-|TRBV5-6|-|TRBJ1-3
CASSLYGGLSGNTIYF
TGTGCCAGCAGCTTATATGGGGGACTCTCTGGAAACACCATATATTTT
>-|TRBV27|TRBD1|TRBJ2-7
CASSRRTGVYEQYF
TGTGCCAGCAGTAGAAGGACAGGGGTTTACGAGCAGTACTTC
>-|TRBV11-3|-|TRBJ2-3
CASSPKQGAHTDTQYF
TGTGCCAGCAGCCCAAAACAGGGTGCACACACAGATACGCAGTATTTT
>-|TRBV13|TRBD2|TRBJ2-1
CASSSGLAGLYNEQFF
TGTGCCAGCAGCTCCGGACTAGCGGGGCTCTACAATGAGCAGTTCTTC
>-|TRBV21-1|-|TRBJ2-2
CASSKKTGTTNTGELFF
TGTGCCAGCAGCAAAAAGACAGGAACAACGAACACCGGGGAGCTGTTTTTT
>-|TRBV19|TRBD1|TRBJ2-1
CASRHRDRYNEQFF
TGTGCCAGTCGTCACCGGGACAGATACAATGAGCAGTTCTTC
>-|TRBV6-4|TRBD1|TRBJ1-6
CASSDSRRTGDSPLHF
TGTGCCAGCAGTGACTCGAGAAGGACAGGGGATTCACCCCTCCACTTT
>-|TRBV14|TRBD2|TRBJ2-5
CASSRRWTSLQGETQYF
TGTGCCAGCAGTCGACGGTGGACTAGCCTCCAGGGAGAGACCCAGTACTTC
>few|TRBV5-1|-|TRBJ2-2
CASKTLGASNTGELFF
TGCGCCAGCAAGACACTAGGCGCCTCGAACACCGGGGAGCTGTTTTTT